In its sample, the clone carrying this TCR beta chain was seen many times. The data originate from a study of T-cell memory formation after mild COVID-19. TCRdb processed the 5' RACE reads anew with MiXCR; each CDR3 protein has one entry. Of a few hundred thousand distinct CDR3 sequences in the sample, 20% to 25% were seen once. Germline V gene sequence: CDR1 DFQATT, CDR2 SNEGSKA (reference sequence). The CDR3 covers 12 residues. V was cut by 3 bases and J by 5 bases, with 9 bases left in between. The TCR originated in an adult woman who had mild COVID-19 (a few samples of this study predate the infection). Cell type and time point are not known. Sequencing was performed on PBMCs or a T cell subset sorted from them (not recorded which). J is TRBJ2-3 and V is TRBV20-1; maybe TRBD1 (5 bases). The DNA of the CDR3 is TGCAGTGCTAGCAACAGGAGAGATACGCAGTATTTT. The encoded protein is CSASNRRDTQYF.